This T cell receptor beta chain is from a study of blood T cell repertoires in COVID-19. Study information: The samples span acute and convalescent COVID-19 from the United States, Italy and Spain.

Germline V CDR1 and CDR2: MNHEY, SVGAGI. The CDR3 covers 14 residues. Trimming stripped 2 bases from V and 12 bases from J, with 14 bases between. Assay: immunoSEQ multiplex PCR; the TCRdb copy retains only in-frame clones and omits some. The sample gives 200,000 to 250,000 clones, approximately 82% of which show up once; about 3.8% is in the top ten. The chain joins TRBV6-5 to TRBJ1-6; D gene uncertain. This clonotype was sampled from a woman older than 75 with acute or convalescent COVID-19. The sample was peripheral blood. The CDR3 spells CASSYGRHQIPLHF. The CDR3 nucleotides are TGTGCCAGCAGTTACGGCAGGCATCAGATACCCCTCCACTTT.